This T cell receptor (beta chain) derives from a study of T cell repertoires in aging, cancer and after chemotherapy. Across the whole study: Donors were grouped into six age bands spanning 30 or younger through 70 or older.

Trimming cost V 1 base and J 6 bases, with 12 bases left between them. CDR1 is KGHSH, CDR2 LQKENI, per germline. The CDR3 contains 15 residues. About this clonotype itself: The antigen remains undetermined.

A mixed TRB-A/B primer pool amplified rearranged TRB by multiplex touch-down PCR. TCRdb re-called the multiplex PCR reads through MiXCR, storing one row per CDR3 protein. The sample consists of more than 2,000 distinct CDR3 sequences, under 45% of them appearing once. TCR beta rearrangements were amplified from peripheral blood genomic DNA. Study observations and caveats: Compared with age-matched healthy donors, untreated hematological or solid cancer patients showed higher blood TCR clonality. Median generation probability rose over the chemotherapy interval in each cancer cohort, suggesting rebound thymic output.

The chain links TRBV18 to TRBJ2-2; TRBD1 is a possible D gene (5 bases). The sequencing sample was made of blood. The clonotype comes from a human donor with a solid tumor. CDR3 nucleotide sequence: TGTGCCAGCTCACCACAGGGGATGGTGGCCGGGGAGCTGTTTTTT. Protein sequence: CASSPQGMVAGELFF.